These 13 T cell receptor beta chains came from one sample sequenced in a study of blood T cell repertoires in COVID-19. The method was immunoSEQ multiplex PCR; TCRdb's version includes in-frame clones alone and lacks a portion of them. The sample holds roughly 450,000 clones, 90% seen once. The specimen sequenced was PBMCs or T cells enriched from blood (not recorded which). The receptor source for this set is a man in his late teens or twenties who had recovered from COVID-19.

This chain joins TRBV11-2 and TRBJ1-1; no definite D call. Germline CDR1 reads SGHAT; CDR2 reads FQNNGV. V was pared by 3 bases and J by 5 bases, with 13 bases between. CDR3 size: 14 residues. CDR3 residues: CASSFSGVLTEAFF. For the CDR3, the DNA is TGTGCCAGCAGCTTTAGCGGCGTTCTTACTGAAGCTTTCTTT. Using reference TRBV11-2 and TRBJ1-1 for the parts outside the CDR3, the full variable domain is EAGVAQSPRYKIIEKRQSVAFWCNPISGHATLYWYQQILGQGPKLLIQFQNNGVVDDSQLPKDRFSAERLKGVDSTLKIQPAKLEDSAVYLCASSFSGVLTEAFFGQGTRLTVV.

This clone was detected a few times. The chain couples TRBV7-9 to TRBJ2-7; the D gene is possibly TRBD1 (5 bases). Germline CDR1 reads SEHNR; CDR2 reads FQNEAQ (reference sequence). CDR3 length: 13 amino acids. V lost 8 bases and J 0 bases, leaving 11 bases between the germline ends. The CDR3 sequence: CASGSRDSYEQYF. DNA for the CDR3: TGTGCCAGCGGCTCCAGGGACTCCTACGAGCAGTACTTC.

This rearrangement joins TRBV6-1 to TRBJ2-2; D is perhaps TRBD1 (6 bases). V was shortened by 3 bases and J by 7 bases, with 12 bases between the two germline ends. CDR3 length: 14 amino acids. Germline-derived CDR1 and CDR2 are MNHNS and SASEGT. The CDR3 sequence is CASSEGTWSGELFF. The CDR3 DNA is TGTGCCAGCAGTGAGGGGACATGGAGCGGGGAGCTGTTTTTT.

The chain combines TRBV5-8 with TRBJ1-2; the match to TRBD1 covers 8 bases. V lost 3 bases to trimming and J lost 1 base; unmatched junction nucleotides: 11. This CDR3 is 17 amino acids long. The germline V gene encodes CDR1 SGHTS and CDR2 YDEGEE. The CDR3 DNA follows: TGTGCCAGCAGCTCGCTTGCTCCGGGACAGGATAACTATGGCTACACCTTC. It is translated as CASSSLAPGQDNYGYTF.

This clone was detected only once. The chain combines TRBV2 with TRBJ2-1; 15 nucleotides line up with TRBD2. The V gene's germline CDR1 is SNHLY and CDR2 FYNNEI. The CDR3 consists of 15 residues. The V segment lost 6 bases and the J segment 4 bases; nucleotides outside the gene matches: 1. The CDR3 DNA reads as TGTGCCAGCAGCGGACTAGCGGGGGGGTACAATGAGCAGTTCTTC. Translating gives CASSGLAGGYNEQFF.

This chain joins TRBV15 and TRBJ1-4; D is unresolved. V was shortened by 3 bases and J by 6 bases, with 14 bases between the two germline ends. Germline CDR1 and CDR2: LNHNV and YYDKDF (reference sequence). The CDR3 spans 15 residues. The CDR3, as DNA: TGTGCCACCAGCAGGGACTACAGCGAGGATGAAAAACTGTTTTTT. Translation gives CATSRDYSEDEKLFF.

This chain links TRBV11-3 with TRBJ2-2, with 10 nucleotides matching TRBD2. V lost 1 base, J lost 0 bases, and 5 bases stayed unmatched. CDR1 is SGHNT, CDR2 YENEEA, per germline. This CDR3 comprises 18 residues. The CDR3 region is CASSLALLAGTNTGELFF. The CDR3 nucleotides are TGTGCCAGCAGCTTAGCCTTACTAGCGGGAACGAACACCGGGGAGCTGTTTTTT.

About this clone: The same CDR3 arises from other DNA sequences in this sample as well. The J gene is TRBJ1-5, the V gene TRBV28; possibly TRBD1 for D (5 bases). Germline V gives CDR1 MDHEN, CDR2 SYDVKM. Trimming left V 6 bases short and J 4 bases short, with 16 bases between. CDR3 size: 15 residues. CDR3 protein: CASSLGRGSNQPQHF. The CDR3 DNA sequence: TGTGCCAGCAGCTTGGGGCGGGGATCGAATCAGCCCCAGCATTTT. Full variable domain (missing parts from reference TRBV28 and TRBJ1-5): DVKVTQSSRYLVKRTGEKVFLECVQDMDHENMFWYRQDPGLGLRLIYFSYDVKMKEKGDIPEGYSVSREKKERFSLILESASTNQTSMYLCASSLGRGSNQPQHFGDGTRLSIL.

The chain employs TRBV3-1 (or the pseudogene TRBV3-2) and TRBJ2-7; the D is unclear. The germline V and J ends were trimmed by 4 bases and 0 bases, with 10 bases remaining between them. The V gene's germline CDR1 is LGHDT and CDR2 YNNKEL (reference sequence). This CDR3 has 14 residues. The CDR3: CASSLRLRSYEQYF. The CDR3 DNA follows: TGTGCCAGCAGCCTTCGACTCCGCTCCTACGAGCAGTACTTC.

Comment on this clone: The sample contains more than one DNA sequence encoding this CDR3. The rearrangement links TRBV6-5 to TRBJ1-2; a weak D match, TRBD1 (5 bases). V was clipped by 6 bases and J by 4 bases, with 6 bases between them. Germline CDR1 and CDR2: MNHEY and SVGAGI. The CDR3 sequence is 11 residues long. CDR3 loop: CASRTAYGYTF. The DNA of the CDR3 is TGTGCCAGCAGGACAGCCTATGGCTACACCTTC.

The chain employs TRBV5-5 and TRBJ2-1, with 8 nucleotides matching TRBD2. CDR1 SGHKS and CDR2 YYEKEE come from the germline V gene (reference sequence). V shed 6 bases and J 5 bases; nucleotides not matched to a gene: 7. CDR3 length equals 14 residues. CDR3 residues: CASIGAGGHNEQFF. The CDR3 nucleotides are TGTGCCAGCATCGGGGCGGGAGGCCACAATGAGCAGTTCTTC. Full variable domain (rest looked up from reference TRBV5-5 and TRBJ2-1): DAGVTQSPTHLIKTRGQQVTLRCSPISGHKSVSWYQQVLGQGPQFIFQYYEKEERGRGNFPDRFSARQFPNYSSELNVNALLLGDSALYLCASIGAGGHNEQFFGPGTRLTVL.

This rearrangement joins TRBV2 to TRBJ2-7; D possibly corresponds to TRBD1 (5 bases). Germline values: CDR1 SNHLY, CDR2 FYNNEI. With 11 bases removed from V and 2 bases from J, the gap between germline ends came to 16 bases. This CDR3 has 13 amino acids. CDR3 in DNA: TGTGCCGGAGCCCGGACACCAACCTACGAGCAGTACTTC. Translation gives CAGARTPTYEQYF.

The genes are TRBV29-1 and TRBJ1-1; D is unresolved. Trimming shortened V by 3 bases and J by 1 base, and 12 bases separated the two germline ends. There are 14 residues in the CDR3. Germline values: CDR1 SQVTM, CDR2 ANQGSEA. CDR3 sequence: CSVENAASNTEAFF. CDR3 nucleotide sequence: TGCAGCGTTGAGAATGCGGCTTCGAACACTGAAGCTTTCTTT. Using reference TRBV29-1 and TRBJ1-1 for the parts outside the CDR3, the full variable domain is SAVISQKPSRDICQRGTSLTIQCQVDSQVTMMFWYRQQPGQSLTLIATANQGSEATYESGFVIDKFPISRPNLTFSTLTVSNMSPEDSSIYLCSVENAASNTEAFFGQGTRLTVV.